This T cell receptor beta chain comes out of a study of regulatory T cells in long-lasting Graves disease. The time point was: newly diagnosed GD, antithyroid drugs for less than 3 months. PBMCs were the source of the RNA used for TCR sequencing. To make TCR beta libraries, researchers used iRepertoire HTBI primers and Arm-PCR of CDR3 regions. A single record per CDR3 protein comes from TCRdb applying MiXCR to the multiplex PCR reads. The repertoire includes 300,000 to 400,000 distinct CDR3 sequences, about 20% of them detected once, and 38% sits in the top ten. This receptor was identified in a female donor with Graves disease. Sequencing used peripheral blood mononuclear cells (PBMCs), obtained at new diagnosis, from a patient treated with antithyroid drugs.

CDR3 nucleotide sequence: TGTGCCAGCAGCTTAGATTCGGGACAGGGATCGGGTACGCAGTATTTT. This gives the protein CASSLDSGQGSGTQYF. The chain couples TRBV11-3 to TRBJ2-3; 9 nucleotides match TRBD1. The CDR3 contains 16 residues. Germline-derived CDR1 and CDR2 are SGHNT and YENEEA. The ends lost 0 bases at V and 8 bases at J; junction bases unmatched: 9.